The 29 T cell receptor beta chains presented below share a single source sample, sequenced in a study of blood T cells in healthy people across ages. Primers used in a second PCR of about 7 to 12 cycles were a sample-barcoded 5' primer and a J-beta primer mix. TCRdb reprocessed the 5' RACE reads with MiXCR, giving one entry per CDR3 protein. The profile covers about 1.4 million distinct CDR3 sequences, with approximately 63% appearing a single time and over 5% taken by the ten largest. Sequenced material: blood. Source of these receptors: a man younger than 35 in good health.

The chain carries TRBV24-1 and TRBJ1-1; D is uncertain. CDR1 is KGHDR, CDR2 SFDVKD, per germline. The CDR3 runs 12 residues. V lost 5 bases, J lost 7 bases, and 10 bases lay in between. The CDR3 sequence is CATSAVGGEAFF. CDR3 in DNA: TGTGCCACCAGTGCGGTCGGAGGTGAAGCTTTCTTT.

This chain joins TRBV27 and TRBJ1-2; D is possibly TRBD1 (5 bases). Germline assignment: CDR1 MNHEY and CDR2 SMNVEV (reference sequence). The CDR3 spans 17 residues. V was cut by 7 bases and J by 0 bases, with 21 bases left in between. The CDR3 sequence: CASTNTGAGTTNYGYTF. CDR3 sequence (DNA): TGTGCCAGCACCAATACAGGTGCGGGTACTACTAACTATGGCTACACCTTC.

This rearrangement joins TRBV29-1 to TRBJ2-1; 11 positions agree with TRBD2. Losses at the gene ends were 6 bases for V and 8 bases for J; bases not matched to a gene: 9. CDR3 length equals 14 residues. Germline V CDR1 and CDR2: SQVTM, ANQGSEA. The CDR3 nucleotides are TGCAGCGTCCTACTAGCGGGAGAGGTGGATGAGCAGTTCTTC. This encodes CSVLLAGEVDEQFF.

The V and J genes are TRBV6-2 or TRBV6-3 and TRBJ2-1; D may be TRBD1 (6 bases). The better agreement between TRBJ2-7 and the DNA end casts doubt on the J call. This CDR3 has 18 residues. Per germline, CDR1 MNHEY and CDR2 SVGEGT. The CDR3 reads CASSYLHSQGPNYNEQYF. In DNA form, the CDR3 reads TGTGCCAGCAGTTACCTCCACTCACAGGGTCCGAACTACAATGAGCAGTACTTC.

This chain uses TRBV11-2 with TRBJ2-2, with 7 bases identical to TRBD1. CDR1 SGHAT and CDR2 FQNNGV come from the germline V gene. The CDR3 runs 15 residues. J gave up 5 bases and V 6 bases, and 9 bases lay outside the gene matches. The CDR3 nucleotides read TGTGCCAGCAGACCGGGACAGTACTCAACCGGGGAGCTGTTTTTT. It yields the protein CASRPGQYSTGELFF.

This clonotype was observed a handful of times. The rearrangement joins TRBV7-2 to TRBJ1-2, with TRBD1 matching over 7 bases. The V gene end was trimmed by 5 bases and the J gene end by 5 bases; junction bases not matched to a gene: 11. The CDR3 length is 15 residues. The germline V gene has CDR1 SGHTA and CDR2 FQGNSA. The CDR3 loop is CASSLRQGGTYGYTF. CDR3 bases: TGTGCCAGCAGCCTAAGACAGGGTGGGACGTATGGCTACACCTTC.

The V and J genes are TRBV2 and TRBJ1-5; D is uncertain. Trimming pared 6 bases from V and 4 bases from J, leaving 16 bases between. The germline gives CDR1 SNHLY, CDR2 FYNNEI. This CDR3 is built from 15 residues. CDR3 residues: CASRTETGYNQPQHF. The CDR3 region has the DNA TGTGCCAGCAGGACCGAGACTGGGTATAATCAGCCCCAGCATTTT. The full variable domain, in which reference TRBV2 and TRBJ1-5 provide the parts outside the CDR3, is EPEVTQTPSHQVTQMGQEVILRCVPISNHLYFYWYRQILGQKVEFLVSFYNNEISEKSEIFDDQFSVERPDGSNFTLKIRSTKLEDSAMYFCASRTETGYNQPQHFGDGTRLSIL.

There are a few counts of this clonotype. The chain joins TRBV4-3 to TRBJ2-5, with D tentatively TRBD1 (6 bases). The length of the CDR3 is 16 residues. V was cut by 4 bases and J by 0 bases, with 15 bases left in between. Germline CDR1 reads LGHNA; CDR2 reads YSLEER. The CDR3 bases are TGCGCCAGCAGCCCACATCAGGGGTCCCACCAAGAGACCCAGTACTTC. Protein sequence: CASSPHQGSHQETQYF.

This clonotype showed up just once. The V gene is TRBV15, the J gene TRBJ2-4; 10 bases align to TRBD1. The J call may be mistaken, given a closer DNA end match to TRBJ2-7. Germline V CDR1 and CDR2: LNHNV, YYDKDF (reference sequence). The CDR3 length is 16 residues. The CDR3 DNA follows: TGTGCCACCAGCAGAGTTTTTTTGGGACAGGGGTACGAGCAGTACTTC. Translated, it gives CATSRVFLGQGYEQYF.

This chain links TRBV29-1 with TRBJ2-4; no reliable D call. The DNA end favors TRBJ2-7, so the J call may be wrong. The CDR3 covers 11 residues. CDR1 is SQVTM and CDR2 is ANQGSEA in the germline V gene. The CDR3 coding sequence is TGCAGCGTTGTCAGACGATACGAGCAGTACTTC. Translated, it gives CSVVRRYEQYF.

The rearrangement uses TRBV6-2 or TRBV6-3 and TRBJ1-1; 7 bases match TRBD1. Germline loops: CDR1 MNHEY, CDR2 SVGEGT. J gave up 5 bases and V 8 bases, and 11 bases lay outside the gene matches. The CDR3 loop spans 14 amino acids. The CDR3 DNA reads TGTGCCAGCGGGCCCCAGGGGGATTGGACTGAAGCTTTCTTT. Translating gives CASGPQGDWTEAFF.

V gene TRBV5-1 combines with J gene TRBJ2-1; maybe TRBD2 (5 bases). The CDR3 length is 15 residues. CDR1 and CDR2 (germline): SGHRS, YFSETQ. The V and J ends lost 0 bases and 7 bases respectively, with 14 bases between them. Here the CDR3 reads CASSLDSSPMNEQFF. In DNA, the CDR3 is TGCGCCAGCAGCTTGGATTCTAGCCCCATGAATGAGCAGTTCTTC.

The chain joins TRBV29-1 to TRBJ2-7; D possibly corresponds to TRBD1 (6 bases). The CDR3 loop spans 13 amino acids. V lost 4 bases and J 2 bases, leaving 12 bases between the germline ends. Germline values: CDR1 SQVTM, CDR2 ANQGSEA. For the CDR3, the DNA is TGCAGCGTTGGCGTGGACAGCGCCTACGAGCAGTACTTC. Translating gives CSVGVDSAYEQYF.

The chain uses TRBV20-1 and TRBJ2-7; 13 bases agree with TRBD2. The CDR3 runs 15 residues. Losses at the gene ends were 6 bases for V and 4 bases for J; bases not matched to a gene: 9. Germline V gene sequence: CDR1 DFQATT, CDR2 SNEGSKA (reference sequence). In nucleotides, the CDR3 is TGCAGTGCCCATCCCCCACTAGCGGGGGGGTACGAGCAGTACTTC. Amino acids: CSAHPPLAGGYEQYF.

This chain uses TRBV20-1 with TRBJ2-1; D unresolved. Germline assignment: CDR1 DFQATT and CDR2 SNEGSKA (reference sequence). The ends were cut back, 4 bases at V and 5 bases at J, with 9 bases in the middle. The CDR3 spans 12 residues. The DNA for the CDR3 is TGCAGTGCTATAGTAGTCAACAATGAGCAGTTCTTC. Translating gives CSAIVVNNEQFF.

CDR3 nucleotides: TGCAGTGCTACCCGGGTTGGATACGAGCAGTACTTC. Amino acids: CSATRVGYEQYF. The chain carries TRBV20-1 and TRBJ2-4; D not certain. The better agreement between TRBJ2-7 and the DNA end casts doubt on the J call. CDR3 size: 12 residues. The germline CDR1 and CDR2 sequences are DFQATT and SNEGSKA (reference sequence).

The chain carries TRBV2 and TRBJ1-2; no clear D gene. V lost 6 bases and J lost 3, with 11 bases in between. CDR3 length: 13 residues. Germline CDR1 reads SNHLY; CDR2 reads FYNNEI. CDR3 nucleotides: TGTGCCAGCAGGAGGGATTTGGACTATGGCTACACCTTC. Amino acid sequence: CASRRDLDYGYTF.

The chain joins TRBV11-2 to TRBJ1-2, with 7 bases fitting TRBD1. Looked up from germline, CDR1 is SGHAT and CDR2 is FQNNGV. This CDR3 has 14 amino acids. Losses at the gene ends were 4 bases for V and 8 bases for J; bases not matched to a gene: 10. The CDR3 bases are TGTGCCAGCAGCTCGTTTAGACAGGGACGGGGCTACACCTTC. Protein sequence: CASSSFRQGRGYTF.

The CDR3 DNA reads TGTGCCAGCAGCCCGGACGCCCAAGAGACCCAGTACTTC. Protein product: CASSPDAQETQYF. The genes are TRBV3-1 and TRBJ2-4; D not resolved. TRBJ2-5 explains the end of the DNA better; the J call may be wrong. This CDR3 contains 13 residues. CDR1 and CDR2 from the germline V gene are LGHDT and YNNKEL (reference sequence).

The chain links TRBV12-3 or TRBV12-4 to TRBJ2-3; D unclear. The CDR3 is 18 residues long. Trimming removed 4 bases from V and 0 bases from J, with 20 bases in between. DNA for the CDR3: TGTGCCAGCAGTTCCGCCCGTTTAGACTTATCTAGCACAGATACGCAGTATTTT. Its translation is CASSSARLDLSSTDTQYF.

This clonotype was counted only a few times. V is TRBV9 and J is TRBJ2-5; a possible D gene is TRBD2 (5 bases). The germline gives CDR1 SGDLS, CDR2 YYNGEE. This CDR3 has 12 residues. V was shortened by 4 bases and J by 8 bases, with 12 bases between the two germline ends. The CDR3 bases are TGTGCCAGCAGCTCCGACTATCGTACCCAGTACTTC. Its protein is CASSSDYRTQYF.

The J gene is TRBJ2-5, the V gene TRBV5-1, with no clear D. The CDR3 sequence is 13 residues long. V was clipped by 0 bases and J by 4 bases, with 7 bases between them. Germline CDR1 reads SGHRS; CDR2 reads YFSETQ. The CDR3 spells CASSLDLAETQYF. CDR3 sequence (DNA): TGCGCCAGCAGCTTGGACCTGGCAGAGACCCAGTACTTC.

The rearrangement joins TRBV24-1 to TRBJ2-2; tentative D call: TRBD2 (6 bases). Trimming took off 7 bases at V and 4 bases at J, with 15 bases between the two ends. The CDR3 covers 15 residues. Germline V CDR1 and CDR2: KGHDR, SFDVKD. The CDR3, as DNA: TGTGCCACCAGCCTCGGGGGAGTGAGCACCGGGGAGCTGTTTTTT. It encodes CATSLGGVSTGELFF.

This clonotype was seen only a few times. The gene calls are TRBV28 and TRBJ2-7; D may be TRBD1 or TRBD2 (5 bases each). V dropped 2 bases and J dropped 5 bases, with 10 bases sitting between them. This CDR3 region has 13 residues. The germline V gene encodes CDR1 MDHEN and CDR2 SYDVKM. The chain's CDR3 is CASSLRGADEQYF. CDR3 nucleotide sequence: TGTGCCAGCAGTTTAAGAGGGGCGGACGAGCAGTACTTC.

V gene TRBV2 combines with J gene TRBJ2-7, with TRBD2 matching over 11 bases. Losses at the gene ends were 7 bases for V and 1 base for J; bases not matched to a gene: 12. Germline V gene sequence: CDR1 SNHLY, CDR2 FYNNEI. This CDR3 spans 17 amino acids. DNA for the CDR3: TGTGCCAGCATGACCTCACTTGGGACTAGCGGATCCTACGAGCAGTACTTC. Its translation: CASMTSLGTSGSYEQYF.

This chain joins TRBV30 and TRBJ2-7; D unclear. V lost 0 bases, J lost 3 bases, and 9 bases lay in between. Germline CDR1 and CDR2: GTSNPN and SVGIG (reference sequence). The CDR3 runs 13 residues. The DNA for the CDR3 is TGTGCCTGGAGTGTACATCCCAGCTACGAGCAGTACTTC. As protein: CAWSVHPSYEQYF.

This clonotype was recorded a few times. This chain connects TRBV27 to TRBJ1-5; D is undetermined. The CDR3 contains 13 residues. With 3 bases removed from V and 3 bases from J, the gap between germline ends came to 6 bases. From germline, CDR1 is MNHEY and CDR2 SMNVEV (reference sequence). CDR3 loop: CASSFQYNQPQHF. Here the CDR3 DNA reads TGTGCCAGCAGTTTTCAGTACAATCAGCCCCAGCATTTT.

The V call is TRBV20-1, the J call TRBJ1-5; D is ambiguous. Trimming removed 0 bases from V and 2 bases from J, with 23 bases in between. The CDR3 spans 19 residues. Germline V CDR1 and CDR2: DFQATT, SNEGSKA (reference sequence). The CDR3 bases are TGCAGTGCTAGAGATCCACTCCTTGACTCAAAACGAGGCAATCAGCCCCAGCATTTT. Amino acid sequence: CSARDPLLDSKRGNQPQHF.

This sequence joins TRBV29-1 and TRBJ1-1; D is possibly TRBD1 (6 bases). This CDR3 spans 14 amino acids. From germline, CDR1 is SQVTM and CDR2 ANQGSEA. With 2 bases removed from V and 4 bases from J, the gap between germline ends came to 14 bases. In nucleotides, the CDR3 is TGCAGCGTTGAAAACACAGGGTTAGGCACTGAAGCTTTCTTT. Residues: CSVENTGLGTEAFF.